Sequencing of this T cell receptor (beta chain) was carried out in a study of blood T cell repertoires in COVID-19 (dated by TCRdb to about 2020). Some background on the complete study: Samples covering the acute and convalescent phases of COVID-19 were provided by collaborators in the United States, Italy and Spain. The material from the prospective study consisted of cDNA or gDNA derived from T cells, B-cell-depleted T cells, or PBMCs. The dataset comprised deeply sampled blood TCRbeta repertoires from subjects exposed to, actively infected with, or recovered from COVID-19. The repertoires were made available in a free public database intended to serve as a resource for research on the immune response to SARS-CoV-2. Samples were obtained from the ongoing ImmuneRACE study (first 160 participants) and from roughly 1,300 subjects provided by 6 global collaborators. The sample metadata nearly always contained a de-identified subject ID, COVID-19 status, age in years and sex. Where available, HLA class I and class II types were obtained from metadata supplied by the sample provider rather than from assay-based typing. What the study reported, not specific to this receptor: How much clinical and demographic metadata was included differed by source and by participant, and the metadata was provided uncurated.

With regard to this clone: The specificity of this receptor is unknown. No much larger clone exists at a distance of one base, and base qualities are not known.

From the germline V gene, CDR1 is SGHRS and CDR2 is YFSETQ. V has 3 bases trimmed and J has 8 bases trimmed; junction bases matching no gene number 6. Counted from cysteine to phenylalanine, this CDR3 has 15 amino acids. Kept here is only the CDR3 DNA, which spans 45 bases and is read in frame from base 1. The collaborating institutions used their own protocols to collect whole blood in K2EDTA tubes. For TCRbeta analysis, collaborators shipped samples in one of three forms: frozen whole blood, isolated PBMCs, or DNA extracted from either of those sample types. TCRbeta CDR3 regions were amplified from genomic DNA using the immunoSEQ Assay, a bias-controlled multiplex PCR. Processing in the source paper ran as follows. Within the assay, amplification of reference gene primers was used to estimate how many nucleated cells each sample contained. To quantify the absolute abundance of each unique TCRbeta CDR3 rearrangement, sequence reads were collapsed and filtered. Productive Simpson clonality was computed per sample as the square root of Simpson's diversity index over productive rearrangements. As stored in TCRdb, this immuneACCESS dataset retains in-frame rearrangements with V and J assigned. A fraction of the clones does not appear; measured against another copy, unresolved V genes explain less than half of the discrepancy, and the remainder lacks a known reason. V and J calls and clone size are copied from that table; D and trimming were computed from the DNA. In all, the sample holds under 350,000 clones, and 65% to 90% of those were seen once. About an eighth of the sample is held by the ten biggest clonotypes.

The sample taken for sequencing was peripheral blood. Rearrangement joined TRBV5-1 to TRBJ2-1; 12 bases in the middle match TRBD2. The sequence derives from a human donor in a cohort sampled during active COVID-19. The DNA reads TGCGCCAGCAGCTATCTAGCGGGAGGGCCTGATGAGCAGTTCTTC. Translated, this is CASSYLAGGPDEQFF.